These T cell receptor beta chains were read from a single sample in a study of cytomegalovirus exposure and HLA in healthy donors. Profiled with immunoSEQ multiplex PCR; TCRdb holds only in-frame clones, not every one. The sample gives under 120,000 clones, roughly 85% of which show up once; 3% to 3.5% is in the top ten. The source material was PBMCs. The receptor set was obtained from a woman aged 40 to 50 in good health and CMV-seronegative. Both conserved end residues are part of each CDR3. A D gene is named only where the DNA matches it firmly. A row's size may be missing; if present it is once, few, many or a size class.

clone_size cdr3_length d_call j_call v_call cdr3_aa cdr3_nt
- 13 - TRBJ2-1 TRBV29-1 CSVDPPTGNEQFF TGCAGCGTTGATCCACCAACAGGGAATGAGCAGTTCTTC
- 15 - TRBJ2-2 TRBV2 CASATGTTNTGELFF TGTGCCAGCGCCACCGGGACAACGAACACCGGGGAGCTGTTTTTT
- 14 TRBD1 TRBJ2-2 TRBV2 CASRQGKNTGELFF TGTGCCAGCCGACAGGGCAAGAACACCGGGGAGCTGTTTTTT
- 14 - TRBJ1-1 TRBV4-2 CASSRPSLRAEAFF TGTGCCAGCAGCCGTCCCAGCCTTCGGGCTGAAGCTTTCTTT
- 18 - TRBJ2-4 TRBV4-1 CASSEEQFPGVSKNIQYF TGCGCCAGCAGCGAGGAGCAGTTTCCAGGGGTGTCCAAAAACATTCAGTACTTC
- 14 - TRBJ2-1 TRBV5-6 CASSLPGVSNEQFF TGTGCCAGCAGCCTGCCGGGGGTTAGCAATGAGCAGTTCTTC
once 15 - TRBJ2-3 TRBV28 CASSEDTPGTDTQYF TGTGCCAGCAGTGAGGATACTCCGGGCACAGATACGCAGTATTTT
- 16 TRBD2 TRBJ2-3 TRBV7-2 CASSFTSGGDTDTQYF TGTGCCAGCAGCTTCACTAGCGGGGGGGACACAGATACGCAGTATTTT
- 14 TRBD1 TRBJ2-7 TRBV5-4 CASSSRTGFYEQYF TGTGCCAGCAGCTCCAGGACAGGATTTTACGAGCAGTACTTC
- 14 TRBD1 TRBJ2-1 TRBV7-9 CASSFGEGANEQFF TGTGCCAGCAGCTTCGGTGAGGGGGCCAATGAGCAGTTCTTC
- 14 - TRBJ2-2 TRBV10-3 CAISGGANTGELFF TGTGCCATCAGTGGCGGGGCGAACACCGGGGAGCTGTTTTTT
once 14 TRBD1 TRBJ2-3 TRBV5-4 CASSWDRGRDTQYF TGTGCCAGCAGCTGGGACAGGGGGCGAGATACGCAGTATTTT
- 14 - TRBJ2-3 TRBV5-1 CASSLVQGTDTQYF TGCGCCAGCAGCTTGGTTCAGGGCACAGATACGCAGTATTTT
- 16 TRBD2 TRBJ2-1 TRBV7-9 CASSPTGTRGYNEQFF TGTGCCAGCAGTCCCACCGGGACTAGGGGATACAATGAGCAGTTCTTC
- 14 TRBD2 TRBJ2-7 TRBV27 CASSPHSGTYEHYF TGTGCCAGCAGCCCACATAGCGGGACCTACGAGCATTACTTC
- 14 TRBD2 TRBJ2-7 TRBV10-3 CAIQASGGQNEQYF TGTGCCATCCAGGCTAGCGGGGGGCAGAACGAGCAGTACTTC
- 13 - TRBJ1-5 TRBV11-2 CASSSGPNQPQHF TGTGCCAGCAGCTCAGGGCCCAATCAGCCCCAGCATTTT
- 16 TRBD2 TRBJ2-1 TRBV27 CASRRSGTSDFHEQFF TGTGCCAGCAGGAGGAGCGGGACTAGCGATTTTCATGAGCAGTTCTTC
- 14 - TRBJ2-3 TRBV27 CASSFVQGGDTQYF TGTGCCAGCAGTTTTGTACAGGGTGGAGATACGCAGTATTTT
- 14 - TRBJ1-6 TRBV11-2 CASSLDHRDSPLHF TGTGCCAGCAGCTTAGATCATCGGGATTCACCCCTCCACTTT
- 13 TRBD2 TRBJ2-5 TRBV6-6 CASSPSGVETQYF TGTGCCAGCTCGCCTAGCGGGGTCGAGACCCAGTACTTC
- 19 - TRBJ2-7 TRBV23-1 CASSQSYHPAAEGFYEQYF TGCGCCAGCAGTCAATCGTACCACCCCGCGGCAGAGGGTTTCTACGAGCAGTACTTC
- 15 TRBD2 TRBJ2-1 TRBV6-4 CASSHSGSSYNEQFF TGTGCCAGCAGCCATAGCGGGAGCTCCTACAATGAGCAGTTCTTC
- 13 - TRBJ2-5 TRBV30 CAWSVGGKETQYF TGTGCCTGGAGTGTAGGAGGGAAAGAGACCCAGTACTTC
- 16 TRBD1 TRBJ2-3 TRBV5-4 CASSSRDRGRADTQYF TGTGCCAGCAGCTCTAGGGACAGGGGCCGGGCAGATACGCAGTATTTT
few 16 TRBD1 TRBJ2-1 TRBV2 CASRGQGLSSYNEQFF TGTGCCAGCAGGGGACAGGGGTTAAGCTCCTACAATGAGCAGTTCTTC
- 16 TRBD2 TRBJ2-1 TRBV4-3 CASSLRGGGPYNEQFF TGCGCCAGCAGTTTGCGGGGCGGGGGGCCCTACAATGAGCAGTTCTTC
- 14 TRBD2 TRBJ2-1 TRBV18 CASSSSGEYNEQFF TGTGCCAGCTCATCTAGCGGGGAGTACAATGAGCAGTTCTTC
- 13 - TRBJ2-3 TRBV5-4 CASSLAGGDTQYF TGTGCCAGCAGCTTGGCCGGAGGAGATACGCAGTATTTT
- 16 TRBD1 TRBJ1-1 TRBV5-1 CASSLGTGTGITEAFF TGCGCCAGCAGCTTGGGGACAGGGACAGGGATCACTGAAGCTTTCTTT
- 13 TRBD1 TRBJ2-3 TRBV6-5 CASYRGLLDTQYF TGTGCCAGCTACAGGGGGCTGTTAGATACGCAGTATTTT
- 16 TRBD1 TRBJ1-2 TRBV4-3 CASSHLNRGIGYGYTF TGCGCCAGCAGCCACCTCAACAGGGGGATTGGGTATGGCTACACCTTC
once 16 TRBD2 TRBJ2-3 TRBV9 CASGLPGLATSDTQYF TGTGCCAGCGGTCTTCCGGGACTAGCAACCTCAGATACGCAGTATTTT
few 16 TRBD2 TRBJ2-5 TRBV7-2 CASSPGGGAPQETQYF TGTGCCAGCAGCCCTGGGGGGGGAGCCCCCCAAGAGACCCAGTACTTC
- 14 TRBD1 TRBJ2-7 TRBV5-1 CASTSVGQGNEQYF TGCGCCAGCACATCCGTCGGACAGGGCAACGAGCAGTACTTC
- 16 - TRBJ2-1 TRBV2 CASSEYRLVSYNEQFF TGTGCCAGCAGTGAATATAGGCTAGTGTCCTACAATGAGCAGTTCTTC
- 16 TRBD2 TRBJ2-7 TRBV28 CASSSYSGGVSYEQYF TGTGCCAGCAGTTCCTATAGCGGGGGCGTCTCCTACGAGCAGTACTTC
few 16 - TRBJ1-2 TRBV28 CASSLPLAPRDYGYTF TGTGCCAGCAGTTTACCGCTCGCTCCTCGGGACTATGGCTACACCTTC
once 16 - TRBJ2-1 TRBV5-6 CASSTGLRSSYNEQFF TGTGCCAGCAGCACGGGACTCCGGAGCTCCTACAATGAGCAGTTCTTC
- 13 TRBD1 TRBJ2-7 TRBV6-1 CASSANRGYEQYF TGTGCCAGCAGTGCTAACAGGGGCTACGAGCAGTACTTC
few 14 TRBD1 TRBJ1-1 TRBV19 CASSFRDRGAEAFF TGTGCCAGTAGTTTCCGGGACAGGGGGGCTGAAGCTTTCTTT
- 14 - TRBJ2-7 TRBV19 CASSIRLGAYEQYF TGTGCCAGTAGTATTCGGCTAGGGGCCTACGAGCAGTACTTC
- 15 TRBD2 TRBJ2-1 TRBV7-2 CASSLSGSLINEQFF TGTGCCAGCAGCTTGAGCGGGAGTCTCATCAATGAGCAGTTCTTC
- 12 - TRBJ1-3 TRBV2 CASGTRGNTIYF TGTGCCAGCGGGACACGGGGAAACACCATATATTTT
- 14 - TRBJ1-6 TRBV27 CASSNRVLGSPLHF TGTGCCAGCAGTAACAGGGTTCTAGGTTCACCCCTCCACTTT
- 13 - TRBJ2-2 TRBV27 CASSSSNTGELFF TGTGCCAGCAGTTCGTCGAACACCGGGGAGCTGTTTTTT
- 22 - TRBJ2-5 TRBV21-1 CASSKGRDLEGTSGRAQETQYF TGTGCCAGCAGCAAAGGGAGGGACCTCGAAGGGACTAGCGGGAGGGCCCAAGAGACCCAGTACTTC
- 14 - TRBJ1-4 TRBV6-6 CASSYPSRDEKLFF TGTGCCAGCAGTTACCCGTCGCGGGATGAAAAACTGTTTTTT
- 14 - TRBJ2-1 TRBV9 CASSPRTAYNEQFF TGTGCCAGCAGCCCCCGGACAGCCTACAATGAGCAGTTCTTC
once 13 - TRBJ2-7 TRBV7-7 CASSLATGDEQYF TGTGCCAGCAGCTTAGCGACGGGGGACGAGCAGTACTTC
- 18 TRBD2 TRBJ2-3 TRBV28 CASSFTPRLALSTDTQYF TGTGCCAGCAGTTTTACTCCTAGACTAGCTTTGAGCACAGATACGCAGTATTTT
- 16 TRBD1 TRBJ1-2 TRBV18 CASSPQWDRLNYGYTF TGTGCCAGCTCACCACAATGGGACAGGCTTAACTATGGCTACACCTTC